This entry lists 24 T cell receptor beta chains sequenced from one sample in a study of blood T cell repertoires in COVID-19. Here immunoSEQ multiplex PCR was the method, and the copy in TCRdb shows in-frame clones only, minus some. Of fewer than 200,000 clones in the sample, 83% were seen once. Sequenced: peripheral blood. These receptors came from a woman older than 75 with acute or convalescent COVID-19.

V usage is TRBV27 and J usage is TRBJ2-1; D is perhaps TRBD2 (5 bases). Germline V gene sequence: CDR1 MNHEY, CDR2 SMNVEV (reference sequence). The CDR3 is 13 residues long. V was clipped by 8 bases and J by 4 bases, with 12 bases between them. CDR3 loop: CASAAGSYNEQFF. The CDR3 coding sequence is TGTGCCAGCGCGGCGGGTAGTTACAATGAGCAGTTCTTC.

The chain carries TRBV27 and TRBJ2-7, with 11 bases lining up with TRBD2. The junction had 9 bases not matched to a gene; V was cut back by 4 bases and J by 7 bases. The CDR3 runs 15 residues. Germline lookup yields CDR1 MNHEY and CDR2 SMNVEV (reference sequence). CDR3 sequence (DNA): TGTGCCAGCAGTTCCGGGACTAGCGGTCGTCAGGAGCAGTACTTC. Translating it yields CASSSGTSGRQEQYF.

V usage is TRBV30 and J usage is TRBJ2-3, with TRBD1 matching over 8 bases. The V gene end was trimmed by 5 bases and the J gene end by 2 bases; junction bases not matched to a gene: 6. The CDR3 contains 14 residues. The germline CDR1 and CDR2 sequences are GTSNPN and SVGIG (reference sequence). CDR3: CAWGTGDYTDTQYF. The CDR3 coding sequence is TGTGCCTGGGGGACAGGAGATTACACAGATACGCAGTATTTT.

J is TRBJ1-2 and V is TRBV9, with 7 nucleotides matching TRBD1. This CDR3 region has 16 residues. J lost 4 bases, V lost 3 bases, and 12 bases had no gene match. Germline CDR1 SGDLS, CDR2 YYNGEE. The CDR3 bases are TGTGCCAGCAGCGACCGACAGGGCCACCTATCCTATGGCTACACCTTC. Protein sequence: CASSDRQGHLSYGYTF.

This clone was recorded a few times. The chain carries TRBV3-1 (or the pseudogene TRBV3-2) and TRBJ1-6, with D hard to call. There are 14 residues in the CDR3. V lost 1 base, J lost 15 bases, and 16 bases lay in between. Germline assignment: CDR1 LGHDT and CDR2 YNNKEL (reference sequence). CDR3 protein: CASSQGDSRESLHF. The CDR3 DNA reads as TGTGCCAGCAGCCAAGGCGATTCACGAGAAAGCCTCCACTTT.

The count of this clone is one. The chain couples TRBV7-2 to TRBJ1-5; 7 bases fit TRBD1. The germline CDR1 and CDR2 sequences are SGHTA and FQGNSA. The CDR3 is 15 amino acids. Trimming cost V 4 bases and J 3 bases; bases outside gene matches: 6. CDR3 DNA: TGTGCCAGCAGCTGGGGCGGACAGGTCAATCAGCCCCAGCATTTT. Its protein is CASSWGGQVNQPQHF.

The rearrangement joins TRBV5-1 to TRBJ2-1; TRBD2 matches 8 bases. The CDR3 length is 15 residues. The J segment lost 7 bases and the V segment lost 5 bases, leaving 11 bases of the junction unmatched. Germline V lookup: CDR1 SGHRS, CDR2 YFSETQ. The CDR3 here is CASRPREGPRNEQFF. Written as DNA, the CDR3 is TGCGCCAGCAGGCCCCGGGAGGGCCCTCGGAATGAGCAGTTCTTC.

The V gene is TRBV6-5, the J gene TRBJ1-1; a weak D match, TRBD1 (5 bases). Looked up from germline, CDR1 is MNHEY and CDR2 is SVGAGI. CDR3 size: 14 residues. Trimming pared 7 bases from V and 1 base from J, leaving 13 bases between. The chain's CDR3 is CASTATGGNTEAFF. The CDR3 DNA reads as TGTGCCAGCACCGCCACCGGGGGGAACACTGAAGCTTTCTTT.

This clone was detected a few times. This rearrangement joins TRBV7-3 to TRBJ1-1, with D unclear. Looked up from germline, CDR1 is SGHTA and CDR2 is FQGTGA. The CDR3 consists of 13 residues. V lost 1 base to trimming and J lost 6 bases, with 9 bases between them. The CDR3 is CASSLNGEAEAFF. CDR3 bases: TGTGCCAGCAGCTTAAATGGGGAGGCTGAAGCTTTCTTT.

The chain links TRBV5-1 to TRBJ1-4, with 10 bases identical to TRBD1. CDR3 size: 14 residues. The junction had 4 bases not matched to a gene; V was cut back by 3 bases and J by 8 bases. Per germline, CDR1 SGHRS and CDR2 YFSETQ. The CDR3 DNA follows: TGCGCCAGCAGCTCTGGGACAGGGGAAGAAAAACTGTTTTTT. This encodes CASSSGTGEEKLFF.

The rearrangement joins TRBV6-6 to TRBJ2-7; weak D call: TRBD1 (5 bases). This CDR3 region has 12 residues. Germline V gene data show CDR1 as MNHNY and CDR2 as SVGAGI (reference sequence). V was pared by 4 bases and J by 6 bases, with 10 bases between. CDR3 bases: TGTGCCAGCAGTTTGGCAGGGATCGAGCAGTACTTC. Translating gives CASSLAGIEQYF.

The J gene is TRBJ1-1, the V gene TRBV10-1, with unresolved D. Germline V lookup: CDR1 WNHNN, CDR2 SYGVQD (reference sequence). There are 11 residues in the CDR3. The CDR3: CATLPNTEAFF. CDR3 coding DNA: TGCGCTACTTTACCGAACACTGAAGCTTTCTTT.

This sequence joins TRBV5-6 and TRBJ2-5, with 7 bases aligning to TRBD1. Germline CDR1 SGHDT, CDR2 YYEEEE. Trimming cost V 4 bases and J 0 bases; bases outside gene matches: 6. This CDR3 has 15 residues. The CDR3 spells CASSTGTANQETQYF. CDR3 DNA: TGTGCCAGCAGCACGGGGACAGCAAACCAAGAGACCCAGTACTTC.

The CDR3 region is CASSPGTSPYNEQFF. DNA of the CDR3: TGTGCCAGTAGTCCCGGGACTAGCCCCTACAATGAGCAGTTCTTC. This sequence joins TRBV19 and TRBJ2-1; 9 bases line up with TRBD2. CDR3 length: 15 amino acids. CDR1 is LNHDA and CDR2 is SQIVND in the germline V gene (reference sequence). Trimming at V came to 5 bases and at J to 2 bases, leaving 4 bases not matched to a gene.

The chain is built from TRBV20-1 and TRBJ2-7; D is possibly TRBD2 (5 bases). This CDR3 has 14 amino acids. V was clipped by 3 bases and J by 3 bases, with 15 bases between them. Germline assignment: CDR1 DFQATT and CDR2 SNEGSKA (reference sequence). The CDR3 sequence is CSASLSGNHYEQYF. The CDR3 DNA reads TGCAGTGCTAGTTTGTCCGGGAACCACTACGAGCAGTACTTC.

V and J are TRBV11-2 and TRBJ2-5, with a possible D match to TRBD1 (5 bases). Germline V CDR1 and CDR2: SGHAT, FQNNGV. The CDR3 runs 11 residues. V was pared by 5 bases and J by 6 bases, with 7 bases between. CDR3 sequence reads: CASSGAKTQYF. The CDR3 DNA follows: TGTGCCAGCAGCGGGGCTAAGACCCAGTACTTC.

The rearrangement uses TRBV15 and TRBJ2-7; a weak D match, TRBD2 (6 bases). Germline V gene lookup returns CDR1 LNHNV and CDR2 YYDKDF (reference sequence). The germline V and J ends were trimmed by 3 bases and 0 bases, with 18 bases remaining between them. This CDR3 has 17 residues. CDR3 in amino acids: CATSREVLAGSSYEQYF. As DNA, the CDR3 is TGTGCCACCAGCAGGGAGGTCTTAGCCGGGAGCTCCTACGAGCAGTACTTC.

This clone was counted a few times. The chain recombines TRBV25-1 with TRBJ2-7, with D perhaps TRBD1 (6 bases). Germline assignment: CDR1 MGHDK and CDR2 SYGVNS. V gave up 6 bases and J gave up 7 bases, with 10 bases separating them. This CDR3 spans 11 amino acids. The CDR3 loop reads CASSRGWEQYF. For the CDR3, the DNA is TGTGCCAGCAGCAGGGGCTGGGAGCAGTACTTC.

This clone occurred a few times. The chain recombines TRBV7-2 with TRBJ2-2; D is perhaps TRBD1 (5 bases). V was pared by 1 base and J by 7 bases, with 19 bases between. The germline V gene encodes CDR1 SGHTA and CDR2 FQGNSA. CDR3 length equals 17 residues. CDR3 nucleotide sequence: TGTGCCAGCAGCTTAGAAGGACAAAGAATTCATGGCGGGGAGCTGTTTTTT. It encodes CASSLEGQRIHGGELFF. Full variable domain (outside the CDR3, taken from reference TRBV7-2 and TRBJ2-2): GAGVSQSPSNKVTEKGKDVELRCDPISGHTALYWYRQSLGQGLEFLIYFQGNSAPDKSGLPSDRFSAERTGGSVSTLTIQRTQQEDSAVYLCASSLEGQRIHGGELFFGEGSRLTVL.

The rearrangement links TRBV9 to TRBJ1-1, with 7 bases fitting TRBD1. CDR3 length: 14 residues. The junction had 15 bases not matched to a gene; V was cut back by 6 bases and J by 10 bases. CDR1 and CDR2 from the germline V gene are SGDLS and YYNGEE. The DNA for the CDR3 is TGTGCCAGCAACCCATCCGGACAGGCGTTGGGAGCTTTCTTT. Its translation is CASNPSGQALGAFF.

The chain combines TRBV5-8 with TRBJ1-4; D is unclear. The CDR3 consists of 16 residues. Trimming removed 1 base from V and 0 bases from J, with 10 bases in between. Germline-derived CDR1 and CDR2 are SGHTS and YDEGEE. The CDR3 protein is CASSLKGGATNEKLFF. CDR3 nucleotides: TGTGCCAGCAGCTTGAAGGGAGGAGCAACTAATGAAAAACTGTTTTTT.

The V and J genes are TRBV7-2 and TRBJ2-7, with 9 positions matching TRBD1. CDR1 is SGHTA and CDR2 is FQGNSA in the germline V gene. Trimming removed 5 bases from V and 4 bases from J; junction bases left unmatched: 12. This CDR3 has 16 amino acids. For the CDR3, the DNA is TGTGCCAGCAGCCCTGGGACAGGGTACGGAGAATACGAGCAGTACTTC. Translating it yields CASSPGTGYGEYEQYF.

The chain employs TRBV19 and TRBJ2-1, with D possibly being TRBD2 (5 bases). Germline assignment: CDR1 LNHDA and CDR2 SQIVND (reference sequence). This CDR3 is 15 amino acids long. Between the trimmed V and J ends, which lost 5 bases and 0 bases, there was a span of 11 bases. The DNA for the CDR3 is TGTGCCAGTAGTCGAACGGGGAGCTCCTACAATGAGCAGTTCTTC. It yields the protein CASSRTGSSYNEQFF.

This clone has just one count. The chain has TRBV27 and TRBJ1-6, with 9 bases aligning to TRBD1. CDR3 length: 13 residues. V shed 6 bases, J shed 10 bases, and the junction held 4 bases outside the gene matches. CDR1 and CDR2 (germline): MNHEY, SMNVEV (reference sequence). The CDR3: CASSPDRGSPLHF. CDR3 coding DNA: TGTGCCAGCAGCCCCGACAGGGGGTCACCCCTCCACTTT.